One sample yielded the 11 T cell receptor beta chains listed below, sequenced in a study of blood T cells in healthy people across ages. It was with a sample-barcoded 5' primer and a J-beta primer mix that a second PCR of roughly 7 to 12 cycles was run. Each CDR3 protein gets one entry after TCRdb re-called the 5' RACE reads with MiXCR. The sample has 910,000 or so distinct CDR3 sequences, 51% seen once. The sequenced sample was blood. The source is an older woman in good health.

This rearrangement joins TRBV4-1 to TRBJ1-6; D gene uncertain. The V gene's germline CDR1 is MGHRA and CDR2 YSYEKL. V was shortened by 1 base and J by 11 bases, with 12 bases between the two germline ends. CDR3 size: 14 residues. CDR3 DNA: TGCGCCAGCAGCCAAGTTTACGTTGGGGCACCCCTCCACTTT. It yields the protein CASSQVYVGAPLHF.

The J gene is TRBJ1-2, the V gene TRBV28, with 9 bases fitting TRBD1. The J segment lost 2 bases and the V segment lost 2 bases, leaving 3 bases of the junction unmatched. Germline CDR1 is MDHEN and CDR2 is SYDVKM. The CDR3 length is 15 residues. CDR3 bases: TGTGCCAGCAGTTTAAACGGACAGGGGAACTATGGCTACACCTTC. Amino acid sequence: CASSLNGQGNYGYTF.

V usage is TRBV25-1 and J usage is TRBJ2-3; a possible D gene is TRBD1 (5 bases). Germline CDR1 MGHDK, CDR2 SYGVNS. The CDR3 is made up of 15 amino acids. Trimming removed 1 base from V and 1 base from J, with 9 bases in between. CDR3 sequence (DNA): TGTGCCAGCAGTGAATCCGGCAGGGGCACAGATACGCAGTATTTT. Translation gives CASSESGRGTDTQYF.

The rearrangement joins TRBV20-1 to TRBJ2-1, with TRBD1 matching 10 bases. The CDR3 is made up of 19 amino acids. With 2 bases clipped from V and 4 bases from J, the junction kept 17 bases outside the gene matches. From germline, CDR1 is DFQATT and CDR2 SNEGSKA (reference sequence). The CDR3 region has the DNA TGCAGTGCTAGACTCCCGAAAAGATCGGGACAGGGGTCTTACAATGAGCAGTTCTTC. It encodes CSARLPKRSGQGSYNEQFF.

In its sample, this clonotype was seen many times. This chain joins TRBV20-1 and TRBJ2-1, with 7 nucleotides matching TRBD2. Germline V gene data show CDR1 as DFQATT and CDR2 as SNEGSKA (reference sequence). The trim removed 6 bases at V and 3 bases at J, leaving 14 bases unmatched. The CDR3 length is 16 residues. CDR3 protein: CSALRDGLADYNEQFF. CDR3 nucleotide sequence: TGCAGTGCCCTCAGAGATGGGCTAGCGGACTACAATGAGCAGTTCTTC.

The CDR3 loop reads CASSHHRTSAGTGELFF. CDR3 nucleotide sequence: TGTGCCAGCAGCCACCACCGGACTAGCGCGGGCACCGGGGAGCTGTTTTTT. The chain is built from TRBV4-2 and TRBJ2-2, with TRBD2 matching over 9 bases. V gave up 3 bases and J gave up 4 bases; unmatched junction bases: 9. The CDR3 consists of 17 residues. Germline V gives CDR1 LGHNA, CDR2 YNFKEQ.

V is TRBV18 and J is TRBJ1-4; D is uncertain. Trimming cost V 2 bases and J 8 bases, with 9 bases left between them. Germline V gene sequence: CDR1 KGHSH, CDR2 LQKENI. The CDR3 has 13 residues. CDR3 DNA: TGTGCCAGCTCACCAGGGCTAGAAGAAAAACTGTTTTTT. Protein sequence: CASSPGLEEKLFF.

Comment on this clonotype: Compared with germline, one end of the junction differs, possibly owing to a read error. The gene calls are TRBV14 and TRBJ1-4; perhaps TRBD1 as D (5 bases). The CDR3 runs to 15 residues. Germline V gives CDR1 SGHDN, CDR2 FVKESK. In nucleotides, the CDR3 is TGTACCAGCAGCCAAACCACCAGGGTTAATGAAAAACTGTTTTTT. Its translation is CTSSQTTRVNEKLFF.

The rearrangement joins TRBV7-2 to TRBJ2-4; the match to TRBD2 covers 12 bases. TRBJ2-7 matches the DNA end more closely, so the J call is doubtful. The CDR3 extends over 15 amino acids. Germline V lookup: CDR1 SGHTA, CDR2 FQGNSA. In DNA form, the CDR3 reads TGTGCCAGCAGCTCCCGGCGACTAGCGGGAGACGAGCAGTACTTC. This encodes CASSSRRLAGDEQYF.

This clonotype has a count of ten or more. The chain couples TRBV7-2 to TRBJ2-7; D perhaps matches TRBD2 (6 bases). Trimming removed 0 bases at V and 4 bases at J, with 13 bases between. The CDR3 runs 15 residues. Germline CDR1 reads SGHTA; CDR2 reads FQGNSA. This chain's CDR3 is CASSLAGTGPYEQYF. In DNA, the CDR3 is TGTGCCAGCAGCTTAGCCGGGACTGGACCTTACGAGCAGTACTTC. Complete variable domain (other parts from reference TRBV7-2 and TRBJ2-7): GAGVSQSPSNKVTEKGKDVELRCDPISGHTALYWYRQSLGQGLEFLIYFQGNSAPDKSGLPSDRFSAERTGGSVSTLTIQRTQQEDSAVYLCASSLAGTGPYEQYFGPGTRLTVT.

In regard to this clonotype: This may stem from a read error, because a much larger clone lies one nucleotide away. The chain recombines TRBV5-1 with TRBJ2-7, with D tentatively TRBD1 or TRBD2 (5 bases each). The CDR3 length is 14 residues. Germline CDR1 and CDR2: SGHRS and YFSETQ. V was cut by 4 bases and J by 6 bases, with 17 bases left in between. CDR3 DNA sequence: TGCGCCAGCAGCACCGGGACGGTGAACTGCGAGCAGTACTTC. Translation gives CASSTGTVNCEQYF.